The 18 T cell receptor beta chains listed next were all sequenced from one sample in a study of cytomegalovirus exposure and HLA in healthy donors. The PCR used 60 Vbeta and 13 Jbeta primers. TCRdb's copy holds only in-frame clones and misses some; the assay was immunoSEQ multiplex PCR. Among under 140,000 clones listed, around 87% were seen once. Sequences were obtained from PBMCs. These receptors were taken from a man aged 35 to 55 in good health and CMV-seronegative.

The chain is built from TRBV6-1 and TRBJ2-1; 11 bases are shared with TRBD1. Losses at the gene ends were 6 bases for V and 6 bases for J; bases not matched to a gene: 7. This CDR3 is built from 15 residues. The germline gives CDR1 MNHNS, CDR2 SASEGT. Here the CDR3 DNA reads TGTGCCAGCAGGCTAGCCGGGACAGGGGGCAATGAGCAGTTCTTC. This encodes CASRLAGTGGNEQFF.

This clone occurred once. The gene calls are TRBV30 and TRBJ1-1, with D unclear. Germline V lookup: CDR1 GTSNPN, CDR2 SVGIG (reference sequence). The CDR3 is made up of 12 amino acids. The V gene lost 6 bases and the J gene lost 0 bases, with 8 bases spanning the gap. This CDR3 is CACSSVNTEAFF. The CDR3 bases are TGTGCCTGCTCCTCAGTGAACACTGAAGCTTTCTTT.

This clone was recorded once. CDR3 sequence (DNA): TGTGCCACCAGCAGAGACCAACGGGAGACCCAGTACTTC. Translation: CATSRDQRETQYF. The chain has TRBV15 and TRBJ2-5; D ambiguous. This CDR3 has 13 amino acids. Germline assignment: CDR1 LNHNV and CDR2 YYDKDF (reference sequence). V lost 0 bases and J lost 5, with 7 bases in between.

CDR3 nucleotide sequence: TGCGCCAGCAGATACGAACAGGGGAGCACCGGGGAGCTGTTTTTT. It encodes CASRYEQGSTGELFF. The chain employs TRBV4-1 and TRBJ2-2, with 7 bases aligning to TRBD1. Unmatched junction bases numbered 8, after V lost 6 bases and J lost 4 bases. In germline, CDR1 is MGHRA, CDR2 YSYEKL. This CDR3 is 15 amino acids long.

V is TRBV2 and J is TRBJ2-1, with a tentative D call TRBD1 (5 bases). V dropped 5 bases and J dropped 0 bases, with 20 bases sitting between them. The CDR3 consists of 18 residues. CDR1 and CDR2 (germline): SNHLY, FYNNEI. CDR3 residues: CASSTKVPGLSSYNEQFF. CDR3 sequence (DNA): TGTGCCAGCAGTACAAAGGTGCCAGGGCTAAGCTCCTACAATGAGCAGTTCTTC.

The CDR3 here is CASSLGASGGSGANVLTF. In DNA form, the CDR3 reads TGCGCCAGCAGCTTAGGTGCTAGCGGGGGCTCTGGGGCCAACGTCCTGACTTTC. This chain connects TRBV5-1 to TRBJ2-6; 10 bases align to TRBD2. The J segment lost 0 bases and the V segment lost 2 bases, leaving 5 bases of the junction unmatched. CDR3 length equals 18 residues. Per germline, CDR1 SGHRS and CDR2 YFSETQ.

The chain links TRBV15 to TRBJ2-5; D call uncertain. CDR3 size: 12 residues. The germline V and J ends were trimmed by 2 bases and 2 bases, with 3 bases remaining between them. The germline V gene has CDR1 LNHNV and CDR2 YYDKDF (reference sequence). CDR3 in amino acids: CATSRPQETQYF. The CDR3 DNA is TGTGCCACCAGCAGACCTCAAGAGACCCAGTACTTC.

This chain uses TRBV6-5 with TRBJ1-2; D remains ambiguous. This CDR3 comprises 14 residues. Germline CDR1 and CDR2: MNHEY and SVGAGI. Trimming removed 6 bases from V and 4 bases from J, with 15 bases in between. CDR3 in DNA: TGTGCCAGCAGCCGCCGGGAGAGCGGCTATGGCTACACCTTC. Translating gives CASSRRESGYGYTF.

The sample holds one count of this clone. The V gene is TRBV7-6, the J gene TRBJ1-1; the D is unclear. V shed 0 bases and J shed 5 bases, with 13 bases lying between them. This CDR3 is built from 15 residues. The germline V gene encodes CDR1 SGHVS and CDR2 FNYEAQ. CDR3 bases: TGTGCCAGCAGCTTAGCCCTGGGAGGGAAAACTGAAGCTTTCTTT. Translating gives CASSLALGGKTEAFF.

The chain uses TRBV30 and TRBJ1-5; TRBD1 is a possible D gene (5 bases). Looked up from germline, CDR1 is GTSNPN and CDR2 is SVGIG (reference sequence). This CDR3 spans 13 amino acids. V lost 5 bases and J 7 bases, leaving 15 bases between the germline ends. CDR3 loop: CAWGLGGEQPQHF. CDR3 DNA: TGTGCCTGGGGACTCGGGGGGGAGCAGCCCCAGCATTTT.

The J gene is TRBJ2-5, the V gene TRBV10-2, with D hard to call. V was clipped by 6 bases and J by 0 bases, with 5 bases between them. This CDR3 contains 12 residues. Germline V gives CDR1 WSHSY, CDR2 SAAADI. This CDR3 reads CASSGNQETQYF. In nucleotides, the CDR3 is TGCGCCAGCAGCGGTAACCAAGAGACCCAGTACTTC.

V gene TRBV19 combines with J gene TRBJ2-3, with a tentative D call TRBD2 (6 bases). Looked up from germline, CDR1 is LNHDA and CDR2 is SQIVND (reference sequence). The CDR3 length is 15 residues. Trimming removed 2 bases from V and 4 bases from J, with 13 bases in between. The CDR3 region has the DNA TGTGCCAGTAGTATAAGCCGGGGGATGGCAGATACGCAGTATTTT. Translated: CASSISRGMADTQYF.

The chain is built from TRBV5-1 and TRBJ1-1; tentative D call: TRBD1 (6 bases). CDR3 length: 18 amino acids. Germline CDR1 and CDR2: SGHRS and YFSETQ. The V end lost 4 bases, the J end lost 1 base, and 23 bases lay between the germline ends. CDR3 sequence reads: CASSPGHSPAGRNTEAFF. The CDR3 nucleotides read TGCGCCAGCAGCCCGGGACACTCCCCGGCTGGGAGGAACACTGAAGCTTTCTTT.

The rearrangement joins TRBV30 to TRBJ1-6; weak D call: TRBD1 (5 bases). Trimming removed 0 bases from V and 9 bases from J, with 18 bases in between. Germline-derived CDR1 and CDR2 are GTSNPN and SVGIG (reference sequence). The CDR3 is 16 residues long. CDR3 nucleotides: TGTGCCTGGAGTGTCTCCTCTCCAGGGCGGAGTTCACCCCTCCACTTT. Protein: CAWSVSSPGRSSPLHF. Full variable domain (outside the CDR3, taken from reference TRBV30 and TRBJ1-6): SQTIHQWPATLVQPVGSPLSLECTVEGTSNPNLYWYRQAAGRGLQLLFYSVGIGQISSEVPQNLSASRPQDRQFILSSKKLLLSDSGFYLCAWSVSSPGRSSPLHFGNGTRLTVT.

The rearrangement uses TRBV28 and TRBJ2-1, with TRBD2 as a possible D gene (5 bases). Germline values: CDR1 MDHEN, CDR2 SYDVKM. V was cut by 7 bases and J by 0 bases, with 10 bases left in between. This CDR3 is built from 14 residues. CDR3 DNA: TGTGCCAGCAACTTAGCGAGCTCCTACAATGAGCAGTTCTTC. It translates to CASNLASSYNEQFF.

The V gene is TRBV29-1, the J gene TRBJ2-5, with D possibly being TRBD1 (6 bases). The CDR3 extends over 15 amino acids. V gave up 3 bases and J gave up 2 bases, with 16 bases separating them. The germline gives CDR1 SQVTM, CDR2 ANQGSEA. DNA for the CDR3: TGCAGCGTTGACCTGGGACATAACGGGCAAGAGACCCAGTACTTC. Translated: CSVDLGHNGQETQYF. Full variable domain (missing parts from reference TRBV29-1 and TRBJ2-5): SAVISQKPSRDICQRGTSLTIQCQVDSQVTMMFWYRQQPGQSLTLIATANQGSEATYESGFVIDKFPISRPNLTFSTLTVSNMSPEDSSIYLCSVDLGHNGQETQYFGPGTRLLVL.

The sample holds a few counts of this clone. The chain carries TRBV28 and TRBJ1-5, with 9 positions matching TRBD1. Looked up from germline, CDR1 is MDHEN and CDR2 is SYDVKM. Trimming cost V 5 bases and J 5 bases; bases outside gene matches: 4. The CDR3 spans 14 residues. The CDR3 here is CASSLNRGHQPQHF. CDR3 bases: TGTGCCAGCAGTCTCAACAGGGGGCATCAGCCCCAGCATTTT.

This clone has a single count. The chain employs TRBV28 and TRBJ2-1; tentative D call: TRBD1 (5 bases). Germline CDR1 and CDR2: MDHEN and SYDVKM. This CDR3 region has 14 residues. The V gene lost 6 bases and the J gene lost 3 bases, with 12 bases spanning the gap. CDR3 protein: CASRGPQGYNEQFF. The CDR3 region has the DNA TGTGCCAGCAGGGGCCCCCAGGGCTACAATGAGCAGTTCTTC.